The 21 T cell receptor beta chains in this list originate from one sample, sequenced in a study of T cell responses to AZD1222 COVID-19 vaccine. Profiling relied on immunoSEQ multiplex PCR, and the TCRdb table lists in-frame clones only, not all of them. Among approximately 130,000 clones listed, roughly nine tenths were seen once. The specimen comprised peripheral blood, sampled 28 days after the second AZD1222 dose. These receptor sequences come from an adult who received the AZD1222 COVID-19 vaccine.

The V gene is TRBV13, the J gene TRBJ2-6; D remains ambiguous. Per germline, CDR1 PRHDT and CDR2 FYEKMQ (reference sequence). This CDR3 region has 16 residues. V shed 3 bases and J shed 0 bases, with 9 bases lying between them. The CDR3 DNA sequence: TGTGCCAGCAGCTTGGGCCGCAGCTCTGGGGCCAACGTCCTGACTTTC. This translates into CASSLGRSSGANVLTF.

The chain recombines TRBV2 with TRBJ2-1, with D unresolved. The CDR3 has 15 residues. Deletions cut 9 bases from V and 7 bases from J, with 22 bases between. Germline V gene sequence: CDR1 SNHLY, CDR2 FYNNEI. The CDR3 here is CARSFGSVARNEQFF. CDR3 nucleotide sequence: TGTGCCAGGTCGTTTGGTAGTGTCGCTAGGAATGAGCAGTTCTTC.

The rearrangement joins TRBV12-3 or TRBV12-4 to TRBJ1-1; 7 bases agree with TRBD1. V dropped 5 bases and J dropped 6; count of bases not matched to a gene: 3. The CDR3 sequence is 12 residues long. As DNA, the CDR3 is TGTGCCAGCAGTAGGGGGCTGGCTGAAGCTTTCTTT. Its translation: CASSRGLAEAFF.

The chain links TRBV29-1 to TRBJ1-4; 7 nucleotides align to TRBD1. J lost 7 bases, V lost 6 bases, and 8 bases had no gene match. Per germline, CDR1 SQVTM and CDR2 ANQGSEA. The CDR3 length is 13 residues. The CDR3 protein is CSVLTGYSEKLFF. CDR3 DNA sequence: TGCAGCGTCCTGACAGGGTATAGTGAAAAACTGTTTTTT.

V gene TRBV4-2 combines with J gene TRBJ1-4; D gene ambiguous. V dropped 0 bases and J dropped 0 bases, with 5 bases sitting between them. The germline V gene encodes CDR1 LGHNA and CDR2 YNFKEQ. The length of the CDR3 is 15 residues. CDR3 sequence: CASSQEWATNEKLFF. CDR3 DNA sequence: TGTGCCAGCAGCCAAGAGTGGGCAACTAATGAAAAACTGTTTTTT.

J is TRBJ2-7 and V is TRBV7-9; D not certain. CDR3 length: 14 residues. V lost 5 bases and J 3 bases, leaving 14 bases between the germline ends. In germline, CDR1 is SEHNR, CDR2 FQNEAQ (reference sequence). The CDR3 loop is CASSPEVNLYEQYF. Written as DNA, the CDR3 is TGTGCCAGCAGCCCCGAGGTTAACCTCTACGAGCAGTACTTC.

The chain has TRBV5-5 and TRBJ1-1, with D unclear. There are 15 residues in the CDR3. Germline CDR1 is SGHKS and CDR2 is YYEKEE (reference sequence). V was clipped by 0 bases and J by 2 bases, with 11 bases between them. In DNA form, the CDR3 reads TGTGCCAGCAGCTTGGGGGCCGGAGGTAACACTGAAGCTTTCTTT. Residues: CASSLGAGGNTEAFF.

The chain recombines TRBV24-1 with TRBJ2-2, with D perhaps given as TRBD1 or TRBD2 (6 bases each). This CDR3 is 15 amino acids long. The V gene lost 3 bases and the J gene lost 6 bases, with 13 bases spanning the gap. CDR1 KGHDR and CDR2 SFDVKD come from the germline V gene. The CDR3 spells CATSDEGGPAGELFF. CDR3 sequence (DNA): TGTGCCACCAGTGATGAAGGGGGGCCCGCCGGGGAGCTGTTTTTT.

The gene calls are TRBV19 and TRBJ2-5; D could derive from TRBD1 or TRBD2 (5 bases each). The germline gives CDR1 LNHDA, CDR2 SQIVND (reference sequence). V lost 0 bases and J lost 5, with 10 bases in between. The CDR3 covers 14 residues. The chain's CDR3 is CASSIDWGMETQYF. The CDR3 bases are TGTGCCAGTAGTATAGATTGGGGGATGGAGACCCAGTACTTC.

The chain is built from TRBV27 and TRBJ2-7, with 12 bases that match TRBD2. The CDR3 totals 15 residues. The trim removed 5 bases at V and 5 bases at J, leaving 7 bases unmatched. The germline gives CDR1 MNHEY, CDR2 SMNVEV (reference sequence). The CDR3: CASSTRTSGAHEQYF. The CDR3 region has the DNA TGTGCCAGCAGTACCCGGACTAGCGGGGCTCACGAGCAGTACTTC.

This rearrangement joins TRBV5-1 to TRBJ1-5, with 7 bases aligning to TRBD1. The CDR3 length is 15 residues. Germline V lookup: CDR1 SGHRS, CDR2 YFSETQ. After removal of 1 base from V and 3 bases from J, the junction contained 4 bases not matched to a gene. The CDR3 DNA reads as TGCGCCAGCAGCTTGACAGGGGCCTTCAATCAGCCCCAGCATTTT. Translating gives CASSLTGAFNQPQHF.

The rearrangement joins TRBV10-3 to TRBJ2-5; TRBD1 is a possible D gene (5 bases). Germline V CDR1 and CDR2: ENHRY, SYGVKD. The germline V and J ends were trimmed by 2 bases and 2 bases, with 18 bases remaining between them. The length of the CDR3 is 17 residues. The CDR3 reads CAISEGTGSSIQETQYF. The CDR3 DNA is TGTGCCATCAGTGAGGGAACAGGTTCGTCCATTCAAGAGACCCAGTACTTC.

The CDR3 loop is CASSSSPGQGMYEQYF. In nucleotides, the CDR3 is TGTGCCAGCAGTTCCTCACCGGGACAGGGTATGTACGAGCAGTACTTC. The V and J genes are TRBV27 and TRBJ2-7, with TRBD1 matching over 9 bases. In germline, CDR1 is MNHEY, CDR2 SMNVEV (reference sequence). Unmatched junction bases numbered 11, after V lost 4 bases and J lost 4 bases. The CDR3 contains 16 residues.

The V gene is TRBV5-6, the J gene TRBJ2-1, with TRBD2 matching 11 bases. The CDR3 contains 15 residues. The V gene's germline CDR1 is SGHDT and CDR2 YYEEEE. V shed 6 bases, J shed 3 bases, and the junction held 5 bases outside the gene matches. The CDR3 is CASIPTSGNYNEQFF. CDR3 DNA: TGTGCCAGCATCCCGACTAGCGGGAACTACAATGAGCAGTTCTTC.

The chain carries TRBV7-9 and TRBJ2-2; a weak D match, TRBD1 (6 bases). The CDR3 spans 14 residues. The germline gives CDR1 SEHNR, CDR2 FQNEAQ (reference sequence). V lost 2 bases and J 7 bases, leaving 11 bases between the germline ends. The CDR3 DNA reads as TGTGCCAGCAGCTTAACAGGGAGTGGCGGGGAGCTGTTTTTT. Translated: CASSLTGSGGELFF. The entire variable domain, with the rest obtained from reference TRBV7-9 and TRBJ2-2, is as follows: DTGVSQNPRHKITKRGQNVTFRCDPISEHNRLYWYRQTLGQGPEFLTYFQNEAQLEKSRLLSDRFSAERPKGSFSTLEIQRTEQGDSAMYLCASSLTGSGGELFFGEGSRLTVL.

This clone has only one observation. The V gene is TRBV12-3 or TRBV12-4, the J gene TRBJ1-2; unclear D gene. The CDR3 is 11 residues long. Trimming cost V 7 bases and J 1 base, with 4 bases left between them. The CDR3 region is CASIVNYGYTF. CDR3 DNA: TGTGCCAGCATAGTTAACTATGGCTACACCTTC.

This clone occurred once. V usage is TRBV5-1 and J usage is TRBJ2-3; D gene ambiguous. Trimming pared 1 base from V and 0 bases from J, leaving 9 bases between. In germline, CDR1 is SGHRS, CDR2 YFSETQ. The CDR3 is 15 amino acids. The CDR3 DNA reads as TGCGCCAGCAGCTTGAGGCGATTTAGCACAGATACGCAGTATTTT. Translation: CASSLRRFSTDTQYF.

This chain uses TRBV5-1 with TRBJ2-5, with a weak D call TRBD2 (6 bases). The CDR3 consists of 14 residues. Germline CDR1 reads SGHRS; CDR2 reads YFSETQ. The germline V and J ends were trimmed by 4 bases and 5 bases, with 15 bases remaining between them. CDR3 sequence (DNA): TGCGCCAGCAGCCTGGAGGGCTTTGGGGAGACCCAGTACTTC. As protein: CASSLEGFGETQYF.

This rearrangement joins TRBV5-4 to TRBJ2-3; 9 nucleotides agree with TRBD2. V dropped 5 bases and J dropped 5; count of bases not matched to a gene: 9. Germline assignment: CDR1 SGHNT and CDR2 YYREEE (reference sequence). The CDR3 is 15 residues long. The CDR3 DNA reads TGTGCCAGCAGGCCCACTAGCGGGTTGGAAGATACGCAGTATTTT. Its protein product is CASRPTSGLEDTQYF. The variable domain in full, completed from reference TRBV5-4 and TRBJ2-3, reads ETGVTQSPTHLIKTRGQQVTLRCSSQSGHNTVSWYQQALGQGPQFIFQYYREEENGRGNFPPRFSGLQFPNYSSELNVNALELDDSALYLCASRPTSGLEDTQYFGPGTRLTVL.

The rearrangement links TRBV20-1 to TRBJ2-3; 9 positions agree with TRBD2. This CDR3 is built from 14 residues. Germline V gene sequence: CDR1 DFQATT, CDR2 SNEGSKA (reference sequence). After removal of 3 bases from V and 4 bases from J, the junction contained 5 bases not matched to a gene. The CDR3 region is CSASRSGGSDTQYF. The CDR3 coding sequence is TGCAGTGCTAGTCGTAGCGGGGGTTCAGATACGCAGTATTTT.

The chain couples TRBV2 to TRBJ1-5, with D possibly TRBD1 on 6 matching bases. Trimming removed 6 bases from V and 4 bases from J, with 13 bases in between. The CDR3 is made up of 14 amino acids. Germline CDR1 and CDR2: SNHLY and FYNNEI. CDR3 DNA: TGTGCCAGCAGGTTACAGGGTAGGAATCAGCCCCAGCATTTT. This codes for CASRLQGRNQPQHF.